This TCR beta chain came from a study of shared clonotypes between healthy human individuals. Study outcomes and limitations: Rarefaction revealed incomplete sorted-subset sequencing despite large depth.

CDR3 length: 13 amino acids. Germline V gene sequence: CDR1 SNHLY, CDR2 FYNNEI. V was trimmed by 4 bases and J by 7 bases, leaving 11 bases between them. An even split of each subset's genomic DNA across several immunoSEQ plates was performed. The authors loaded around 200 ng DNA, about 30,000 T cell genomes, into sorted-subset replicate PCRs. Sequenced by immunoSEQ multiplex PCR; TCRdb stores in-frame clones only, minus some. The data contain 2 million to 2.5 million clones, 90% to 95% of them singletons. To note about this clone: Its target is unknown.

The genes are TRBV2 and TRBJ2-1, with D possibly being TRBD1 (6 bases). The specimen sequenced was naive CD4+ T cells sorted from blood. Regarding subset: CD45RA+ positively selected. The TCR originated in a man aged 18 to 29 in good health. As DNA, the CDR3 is TGTGCCAGCAGTGGGGAACAGGGTAATGAGCAGTTCTTC. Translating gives CASSGEQGNEQFF.